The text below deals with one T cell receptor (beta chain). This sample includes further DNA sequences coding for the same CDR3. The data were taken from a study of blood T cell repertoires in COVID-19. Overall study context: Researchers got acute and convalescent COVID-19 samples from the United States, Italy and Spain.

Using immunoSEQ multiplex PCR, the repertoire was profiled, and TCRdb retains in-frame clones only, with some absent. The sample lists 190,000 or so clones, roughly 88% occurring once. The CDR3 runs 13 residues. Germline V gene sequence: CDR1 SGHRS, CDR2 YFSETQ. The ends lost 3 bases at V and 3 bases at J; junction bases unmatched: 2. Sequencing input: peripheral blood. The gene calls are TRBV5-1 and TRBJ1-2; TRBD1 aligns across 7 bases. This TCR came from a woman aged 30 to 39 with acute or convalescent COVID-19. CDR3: CASSSQGDYGYTF. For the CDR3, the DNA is TGCGCCAGCAGCTCGCAGGGGGACTATGGCTACACCTTC.